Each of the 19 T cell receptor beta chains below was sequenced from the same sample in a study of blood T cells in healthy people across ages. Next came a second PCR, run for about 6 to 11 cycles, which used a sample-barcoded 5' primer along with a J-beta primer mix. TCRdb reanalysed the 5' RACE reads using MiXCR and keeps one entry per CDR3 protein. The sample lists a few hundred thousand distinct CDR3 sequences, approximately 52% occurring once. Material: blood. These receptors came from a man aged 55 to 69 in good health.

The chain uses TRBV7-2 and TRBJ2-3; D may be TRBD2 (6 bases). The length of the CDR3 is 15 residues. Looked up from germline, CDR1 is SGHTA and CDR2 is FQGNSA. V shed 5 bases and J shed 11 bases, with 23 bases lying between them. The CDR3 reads CASSLRDAGYNEQYF. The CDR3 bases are TGTGCCAGCAGCCTCCGGGACGCGGGGTACAATGAGCAGTATTTT. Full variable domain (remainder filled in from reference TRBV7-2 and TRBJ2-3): GAGVSQSPSNKVTEKGKDVELRCDPISGHTALYWYRQSLGQGLEFLIYFQGNSAPDKSGLPSDRFSAERTGGSVSTLTIQRTQQEDSAVYLCASSLRDAGYNEQYFGPGTRLTVL.

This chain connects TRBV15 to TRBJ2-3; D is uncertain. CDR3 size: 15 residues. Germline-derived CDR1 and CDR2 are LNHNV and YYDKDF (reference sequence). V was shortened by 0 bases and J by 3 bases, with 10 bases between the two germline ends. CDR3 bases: TGTGCCACCAGCAGAGATCCGGGTGTAACAGATACGCAGTATTTT. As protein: CATSRDPGVTDTQYF.

The CDR3 sequence: CASSLGQLEETQYF. In DNA form, the CDR3 reads TGCGCCAGCAGCTTGGGTCAGCTCGAAGAGACCCAGTACTTC. The chain recombines TRBV5-1 with TRBJ2-5, with D hard to call. CDR3 length: 14 amino acids. CDR1 SGHRS and CDR2 YFSETQ come from the germline V gene. Trimming took off 0 bases at V and 3 bases at J, with 9 bases between the two ends. Full variable domain (missing parts from reference TRBV5-1 and TRBJ2-5): KAGVTQTPRYLIKTRGQQVTLSCSPISGHRSVSWYQQTPGQGLQFLFEYFSETQRNKGNFPGRFSGRQFSNSRSEMNVSTLELGDSALYLCASSLGQLEETQYFGPGTRLLVL.

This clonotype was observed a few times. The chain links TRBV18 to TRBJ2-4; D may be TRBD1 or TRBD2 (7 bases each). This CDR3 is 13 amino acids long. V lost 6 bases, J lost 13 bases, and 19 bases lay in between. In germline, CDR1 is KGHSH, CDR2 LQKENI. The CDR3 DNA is TGTGCCAGCTCCCTAGGGAGGGGGCGAGAGCAGTACTTC. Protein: CASSLGRGREQYF.

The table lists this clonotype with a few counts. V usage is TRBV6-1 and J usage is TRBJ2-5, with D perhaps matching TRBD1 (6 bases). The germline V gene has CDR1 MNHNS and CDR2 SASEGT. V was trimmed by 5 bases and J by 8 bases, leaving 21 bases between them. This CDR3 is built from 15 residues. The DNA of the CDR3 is TGTGCCAGCAGTCAGGTGGGGGCCGGTCGTGGCACCCAGTACTTC. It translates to CASSQVGAGRGTQYF.

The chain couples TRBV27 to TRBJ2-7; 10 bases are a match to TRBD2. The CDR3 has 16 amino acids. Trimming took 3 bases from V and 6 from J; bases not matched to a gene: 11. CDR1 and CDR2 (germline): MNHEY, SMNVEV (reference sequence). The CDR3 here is CASSLVASGRASEQYF. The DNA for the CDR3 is TGTGCCAGCAGTTTGGTCGCCAGCGGGAGGGCCAGCGAGCAGTACTTC.

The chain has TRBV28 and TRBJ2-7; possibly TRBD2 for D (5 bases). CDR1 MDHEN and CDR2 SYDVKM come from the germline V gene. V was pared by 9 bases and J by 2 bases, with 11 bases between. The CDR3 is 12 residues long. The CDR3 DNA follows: TGTGCCAGTAAACGGGGAGCCTACGAGCAGTACTTC. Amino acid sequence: CASKRGAYEQYF. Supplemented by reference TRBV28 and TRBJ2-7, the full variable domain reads DVKVTQSSRYLVKRTGEKVFLECVQDMDHENMFWYRQDPGLGLRLIYFSYDVKMKEKGDIPEGYSVSREKKERFSLILESASTNQTSMYLCASKRGAYEQYFGPGTRLTVT.

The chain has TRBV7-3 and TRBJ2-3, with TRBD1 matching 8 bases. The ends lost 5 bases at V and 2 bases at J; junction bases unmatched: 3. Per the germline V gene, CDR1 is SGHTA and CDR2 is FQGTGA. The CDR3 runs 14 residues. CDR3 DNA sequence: TGTGCCAGCAGCCAGGGGGCCCCCACAGATACGCAGTATTTT. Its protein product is CASSQGAPTDTQYF.

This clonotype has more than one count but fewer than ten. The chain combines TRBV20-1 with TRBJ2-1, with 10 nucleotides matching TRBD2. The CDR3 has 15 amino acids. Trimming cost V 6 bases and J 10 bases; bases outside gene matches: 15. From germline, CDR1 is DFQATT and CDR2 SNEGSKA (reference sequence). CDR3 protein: CSAKLLAGAQREQFF. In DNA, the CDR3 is TGCAGTGCCAAACTCCTAGCGGGAGCCCAACGGGAGCAGTTCTTC.

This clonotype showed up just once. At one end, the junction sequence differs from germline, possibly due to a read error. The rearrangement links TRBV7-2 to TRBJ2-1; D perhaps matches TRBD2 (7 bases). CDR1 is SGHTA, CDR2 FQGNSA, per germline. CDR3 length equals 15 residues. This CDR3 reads CASSIARGGYNEQFF. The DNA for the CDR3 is TGTGCCAGCAGCATAGCGAGGGGGGGGTACAATGAGCAGTTTTTC. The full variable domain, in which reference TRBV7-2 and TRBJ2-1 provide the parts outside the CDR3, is GAGVSQSPSNKVTEKGKDVELRCDPISGHTALYWYRQSLGQGLEFLIYFQGNSAPDKSGLPSDRFSAERTGGSVSTLTIQRTQQEDSAVYLCASSIARGGYNEQFFGPGTRLTVL.

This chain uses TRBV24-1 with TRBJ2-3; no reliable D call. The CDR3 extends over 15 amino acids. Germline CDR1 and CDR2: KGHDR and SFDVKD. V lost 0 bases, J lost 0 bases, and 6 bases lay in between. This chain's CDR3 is CATSDLQDSTDTQYF. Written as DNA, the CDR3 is TGTGCCACCAGTGATTTGCAGGATAGCACAGATACGCAGTATTTT.

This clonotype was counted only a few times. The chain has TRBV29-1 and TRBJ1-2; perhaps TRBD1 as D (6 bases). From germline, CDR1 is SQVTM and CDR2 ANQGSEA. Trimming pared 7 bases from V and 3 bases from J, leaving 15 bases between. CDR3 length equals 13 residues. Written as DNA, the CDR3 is TGCAGCGCCTCAACAGGGTCGGACTATGGCTACACCTTC. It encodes CSASTGSDYGYTF.

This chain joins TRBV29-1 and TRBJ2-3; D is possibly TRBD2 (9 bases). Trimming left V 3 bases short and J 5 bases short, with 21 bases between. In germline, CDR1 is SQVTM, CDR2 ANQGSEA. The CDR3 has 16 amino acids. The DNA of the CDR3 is TGCAGCGTTGAGACAGGGGCTAGCGGGATTGGAGATACGCAGTATTTT. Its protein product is CSVETGASGIGDTQYF.

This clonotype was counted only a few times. CDR3: CASSLADQETQYF. CDR3 nucleotide sequence: TGTGCCAGCTCCCTAGCGGACCAAGAGACCCAGTACTTC. This chain uses TRBV12-3 or TRBV12-4 with TRBJ2-5; TRBD2 matches at 7 bases. The CDR3 covers 13 residues. With 8 bases clipped from V and 0 bases from J, the junction kept 3 bases outside the gene matches.

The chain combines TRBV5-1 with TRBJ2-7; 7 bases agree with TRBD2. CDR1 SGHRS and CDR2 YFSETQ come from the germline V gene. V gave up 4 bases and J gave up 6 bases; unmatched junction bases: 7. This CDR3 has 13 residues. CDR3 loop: CASSVVLATEQYF. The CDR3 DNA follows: TGCGCCAGCAGCGTGGTACTAGCGACCGAGCAGTACTTC.

The DNA of the CDR3 is TGTGCCAGCAGTTTATTCGGCATTACAGGAGCCCAGTACTTC. As protein: CASSLFGITGAQYF. The chain joins TRBV27 to TRBJ2-5, with D perhaps matching TRBD1 (5 bases). CDR3 length: 14 amino acids. The germline V gene encodes CDR1 MNHEY and CDR2 SMNVEV (reference sequence). The V and J ends lost 1 base and 9 bases respectively, with 15 bases between them.

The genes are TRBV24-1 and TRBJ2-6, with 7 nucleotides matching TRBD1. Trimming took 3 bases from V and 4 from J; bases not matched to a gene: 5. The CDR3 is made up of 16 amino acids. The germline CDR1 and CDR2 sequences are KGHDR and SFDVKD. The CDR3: CATSDADRVGANVLTF. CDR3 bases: TGTGCCACCAGTGATGCCGACAGGGTGGGGGCCAACGTCCTGACTTTC.

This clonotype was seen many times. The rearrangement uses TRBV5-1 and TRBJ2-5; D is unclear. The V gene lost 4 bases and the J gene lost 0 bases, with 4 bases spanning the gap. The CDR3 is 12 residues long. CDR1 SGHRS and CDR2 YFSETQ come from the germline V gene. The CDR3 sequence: CASSPNQETQYF. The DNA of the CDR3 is TGCGCCAGCAGCCCTAACCAAGAGACCCAGTACTTC. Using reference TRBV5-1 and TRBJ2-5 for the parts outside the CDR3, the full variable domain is KAGVTQTPRYLIKTRGQQVTLSCSPISGHRSVSWYQQTPGQGLQFLFEYFSETQRNKGNFPGRFSGRQFSNSRSEMNVSTLELGDSALYLCASSPNQETQYFGPGTRLLVL.

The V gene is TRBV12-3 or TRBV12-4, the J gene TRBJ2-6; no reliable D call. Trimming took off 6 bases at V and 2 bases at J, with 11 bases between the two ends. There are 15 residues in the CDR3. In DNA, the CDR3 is TGTGCCAGCAGCCCCTATATCCCTGGGGCCAACGTCCTGACTTTC. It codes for CASSPYIPGANVLTF.